This TCR beta chain was identified during a study of identical twins. Unique molecular identifiers were in the cDNA, with template-switch universal primer binding. Via MiXCR, TCRdb re-called the 5' RACE reads, giving one row per CDR3 protein. The data hold about 550,000 distinct CDR3 sequences, with 20% to 25% observed a single time. V lost 5 bases to trimming and J lost 1 base, with 15 bases between them. The CDR3 extends over 15 amino acids. Germline-derived CDR1 and CDR2 are DFQATT and SNEGSKA (reference sequence). The donors were all healthy and Caucasian. This clonotype was found many times. These same data were also listed under a study on yellow fever vaccine responses in identical twins.

Sequencing was performed on CD4+ T cells sorted from blood. This clonotype was obtained from a woman aged 18-35 years in good health. This chain connects TRBV20-1 to TRBJ2-1, with D possibly being TRBD2 (6 bases). The CDR3, as DNA: TGCAGTGCTCGGGACTCATTCCTTTCCTACAATGAGCAGTTCTTC. Amino acid sequence: CSARDSFLSYNEQFF.